This T cell receptor (beta chain) derives from a study of blood T cell repertoires in COVID-19. In the source study's methods: Researchers report that nucleated cell counts were estimated from reference gene primer amplification. Data came from immunoSEQ multiplex PCR; TCRdb stores just in-frame clones and leaves some out. D and trimming come from the DNA, and the V and J calls and clone size come from that table. The sample yields 85,000 to 95,000 clones, over 80% seen once. This clonotype originated in a woman between 45 and 60 years old in a cohort sampled during active COVID-19. Sequencing was performed on peripheral blood.

The CDR3 DNA is TGTGCCAGCAGTCGGACAGGGGTCACAGATACGCAGTATTTT. It specifies CASSRTGVTDTQYF. The chain carries TRBV27 and TRBJ2-3, with 9 bases fitting TRBD1. Germline V gene lookup returns CDR1 MNHEY and CDR2 SMNVEV (reference sequence). V lost 5 bases and J lost 2; bases outside the gene matches: 2. The CDR3 is made up of 14 amino acids.